This T cell receptor (beta chain) was observed in a study of blood T cells in healthy people across ages. Study context: Template switching picked up about one barcoded beta molecule for each two T cells. Study-wide findings and caveats: No conclusive comparison of naive versus antigen-experienced cells was possible with unsorted PBMCs.

The V and J ends lost 2 bases and 0 bases respectively, with 11 bases between them. Germline V gene data show CDR1 as LNHNV and CDR2 as YYDKDF (reference sequence). This CDR3 contains 15 residues. Note on this clonotype: No antigen is known for it.

Combining a sample-barcoded 5' primer with a J-beta primer mix, a second PCR ran for 7 to 11 cycles. TCRdb analysed the 5' RACE reads with MiXCR anew, one entry per CDR3 protein. The data show roughly 1,500,000 distinct CDR3 sequences, about 31% seen once. Per sample, no less than 5 micrograms of total RNA were extracted. Specimen: blood. The chain recombines TRBV15 with TRBJ2-7; D may correspond to TRBD1 or TRBD2 (5 bases each). The TCR originated in a woman aged 25 to 39 in good health. In nucleotides, the CDR3 is TGTGCCACCAGCAGATCGGGGACGGCCTCCTACGAGCAGTACTTC. It is translated as CATSRSGTASYEQYF.